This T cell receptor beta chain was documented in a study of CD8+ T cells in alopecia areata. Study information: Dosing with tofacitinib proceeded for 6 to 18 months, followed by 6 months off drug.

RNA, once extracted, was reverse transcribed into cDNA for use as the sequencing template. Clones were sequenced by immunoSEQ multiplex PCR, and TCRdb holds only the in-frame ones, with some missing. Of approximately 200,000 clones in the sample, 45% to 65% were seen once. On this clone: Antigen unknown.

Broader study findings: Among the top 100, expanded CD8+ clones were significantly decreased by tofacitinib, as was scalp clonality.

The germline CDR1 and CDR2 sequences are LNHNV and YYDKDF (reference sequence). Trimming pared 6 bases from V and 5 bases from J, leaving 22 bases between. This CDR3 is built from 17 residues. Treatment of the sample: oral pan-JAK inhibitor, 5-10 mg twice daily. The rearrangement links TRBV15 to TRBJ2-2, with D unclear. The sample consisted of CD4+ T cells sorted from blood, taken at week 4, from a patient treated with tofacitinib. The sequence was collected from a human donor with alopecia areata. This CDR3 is CATRDTSATGRTGELFF. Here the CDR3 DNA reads TGTGCCACCAGAGACACAAGCGCGACTGGGCGGACCGGGGAGCTGTTTTTT.